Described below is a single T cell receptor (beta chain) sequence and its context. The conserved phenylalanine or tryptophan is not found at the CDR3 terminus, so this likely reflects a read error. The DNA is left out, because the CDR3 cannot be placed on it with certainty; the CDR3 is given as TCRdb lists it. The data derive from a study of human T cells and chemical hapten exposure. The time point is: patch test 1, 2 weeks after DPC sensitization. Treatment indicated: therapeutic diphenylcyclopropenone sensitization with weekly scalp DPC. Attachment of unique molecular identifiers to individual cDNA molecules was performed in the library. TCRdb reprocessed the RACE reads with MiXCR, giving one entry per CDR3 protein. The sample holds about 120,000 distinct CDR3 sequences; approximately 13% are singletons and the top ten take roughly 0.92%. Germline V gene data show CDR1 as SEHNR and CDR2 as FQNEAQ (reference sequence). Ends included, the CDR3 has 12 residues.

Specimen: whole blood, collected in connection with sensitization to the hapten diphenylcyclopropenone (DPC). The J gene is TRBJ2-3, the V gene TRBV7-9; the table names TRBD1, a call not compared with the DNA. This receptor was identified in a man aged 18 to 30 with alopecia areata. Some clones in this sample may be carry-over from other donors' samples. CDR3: CASSFGLAGAAL.